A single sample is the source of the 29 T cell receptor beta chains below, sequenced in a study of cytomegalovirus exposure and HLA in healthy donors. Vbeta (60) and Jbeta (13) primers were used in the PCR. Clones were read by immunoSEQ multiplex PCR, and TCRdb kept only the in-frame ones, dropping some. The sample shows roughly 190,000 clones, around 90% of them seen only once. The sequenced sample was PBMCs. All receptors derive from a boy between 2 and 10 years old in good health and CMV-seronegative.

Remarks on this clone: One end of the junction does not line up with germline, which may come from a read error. Here the CDR3 DNA reads TGTGCCGGCAGTGAAACTAGCGGGAGGTCGGATGAGCAGTTCTTC. It is translated as CAGSETSGRSDEQFF. The chain recombines TRBV2 with TRBJ2-1; 12 nucleotides line up with TRBD2. This CDR3 is 15 amino acids long. Per germline, CDR1 SNHLY and CDR2 FYNNEI.

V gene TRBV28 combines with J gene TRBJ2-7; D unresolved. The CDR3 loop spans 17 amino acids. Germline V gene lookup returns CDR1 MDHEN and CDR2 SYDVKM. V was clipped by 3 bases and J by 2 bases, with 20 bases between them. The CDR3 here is CASSLRVSWSRPYEQYF. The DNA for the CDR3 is TGTGCCAGCAGTTTGCGCGTCTCGTGGAGTAGGCCCTACGAGCAGTACTTC.

CDR3 sequence: CASSLRDSRTTGELFF. CDR3 DNA: TGTGCCAGCAGCTTACGGGACAGTAGGACCACCGGGGAGCTGTTTTTT. The chain employs TRBV7-9 and TRBJ2-2, with TRBD1 matching 7 bases. The CDR3 is made up of 16 amino acids. Trimming took 2 bases from V and 4 from J; bases not matched to a gene: 7. Germline CDR1 reads SEHNR; CDR2 reads FQNEAQ (reference sequence).

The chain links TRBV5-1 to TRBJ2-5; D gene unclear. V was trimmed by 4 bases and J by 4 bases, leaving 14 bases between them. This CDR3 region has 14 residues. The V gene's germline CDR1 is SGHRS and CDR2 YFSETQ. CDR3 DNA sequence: TGCGCCAGCAGCGCGGAATGGAAGGCAGAGACCCAGTACTTC. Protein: CASSAEWKAETQYF.

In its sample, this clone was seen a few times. The chain's CDR3 is CSVPSGPGEQFF. CDR3 bases: TGCAGCGTTCCATCCGGCCCAGGTGAGCAGTTCTTC. This chain links TRBV29-1 with TRBJ2-1, with unresolved D. The V gene lost 5 bases and the J gene lost 9 bases, with 14 bases spanning the gap. CDR1 and CDR2 (germline): SQVTM, ANQGSEA. The CDR3 loop spans 12 amino acids.

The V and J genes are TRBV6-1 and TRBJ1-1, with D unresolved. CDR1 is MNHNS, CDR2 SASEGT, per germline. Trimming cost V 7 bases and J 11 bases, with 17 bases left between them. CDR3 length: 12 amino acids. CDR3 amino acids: CASMGGESEAFF. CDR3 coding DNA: TGTGCCAGCATGGGCGGGGAGAGCGAGGCTTTCTTT.

CDR3 coding DNA: TGTGCCAGCTTACGGCAATCGGAGACCGGGGGGGAGCAGTACTTC. It translates to CASLRQSETGGEQYF. This chain joins TRBV2 and TRBJ2-7; 7 bases match TRBD2. The CDR3 runs to 15 residues. With 8 bases clipped from V and 7 bases from J, the junction kept 17 bases outside the gene matches. Germline loops: CDR1 SNHLY, CDR2 FYNNEI.

CDR3 sequence (DNA): TGTGCCAGCAGCTTCGGACTAGCGGGAGTCGGGGAGCTGTTTTTT. Its translation: CASSFGLAGVGELFF. The V and J genes are TRBV14 and TRBJ2-2; TRBD2 aligns across 13 bases. Trimming at V came to 5 bases and at J to 7 bases, leaving 4 bases not matched to a gene. CDR1 SGHDN and CDR2 FVKESK come from the germline V gene. This CDR3 region has 15 residues.

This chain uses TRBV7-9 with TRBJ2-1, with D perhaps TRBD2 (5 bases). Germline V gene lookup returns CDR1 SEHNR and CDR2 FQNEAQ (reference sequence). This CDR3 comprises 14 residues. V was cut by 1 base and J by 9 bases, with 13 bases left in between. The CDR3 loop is CASSLGPRAGEQFF. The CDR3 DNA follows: TGTGCCAGCAGCTTAGGACCGCGGGCGGGTGAGCAGTTCTTC.

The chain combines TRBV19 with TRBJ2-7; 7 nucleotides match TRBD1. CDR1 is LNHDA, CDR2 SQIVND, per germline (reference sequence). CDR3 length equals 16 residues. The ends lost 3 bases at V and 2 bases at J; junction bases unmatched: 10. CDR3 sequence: CASSIGRRDRPYEQYF. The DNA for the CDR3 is TGTGCCAGTAGTATTGGCCGCCGGGACAGACCCTACGAGCAGTACTTC.

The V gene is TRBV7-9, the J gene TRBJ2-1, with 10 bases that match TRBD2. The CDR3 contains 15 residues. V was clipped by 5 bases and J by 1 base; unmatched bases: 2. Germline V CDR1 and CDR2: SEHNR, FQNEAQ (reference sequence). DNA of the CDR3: TGTGCCAGCAGCGAGACTAGCGGGTCCTACAATGAGCAGTTCTTC. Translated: CASSETSGSYNEQFF.

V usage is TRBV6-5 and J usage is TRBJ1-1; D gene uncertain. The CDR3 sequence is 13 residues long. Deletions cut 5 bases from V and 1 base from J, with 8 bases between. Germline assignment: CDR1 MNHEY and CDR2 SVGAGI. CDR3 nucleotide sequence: TGTGCCAGCAGTAAGACTGCGAACACTGAAGCTTTCTTT. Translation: CASSKTANTEAFF.

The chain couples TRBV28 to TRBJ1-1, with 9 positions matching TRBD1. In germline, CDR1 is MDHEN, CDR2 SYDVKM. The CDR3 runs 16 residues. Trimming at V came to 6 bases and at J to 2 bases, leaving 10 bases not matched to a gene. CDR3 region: CASSGWKTGGNTEAFF. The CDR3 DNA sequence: TGTGCCAGCAGCGGATGGAAAACAGGGGGCAACACTGAAGCTTTCTTT.

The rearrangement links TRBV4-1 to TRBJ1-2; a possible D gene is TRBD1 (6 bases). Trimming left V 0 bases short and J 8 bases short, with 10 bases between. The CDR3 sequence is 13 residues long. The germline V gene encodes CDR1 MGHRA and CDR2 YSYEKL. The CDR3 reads CASSQETRGGYTF. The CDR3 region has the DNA TGCGCCAGCAGCCAAGAGACCAGGGGCGGCTACACCTTC.

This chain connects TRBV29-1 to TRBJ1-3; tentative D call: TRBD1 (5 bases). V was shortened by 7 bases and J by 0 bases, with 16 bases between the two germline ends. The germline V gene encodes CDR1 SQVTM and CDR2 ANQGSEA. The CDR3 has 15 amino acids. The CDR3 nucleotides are TGCAGCGATACTCAGGGCCGCCTCTCTGGAAACACCATATATTTT. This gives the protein CSDTQGRLSGNTIYF.

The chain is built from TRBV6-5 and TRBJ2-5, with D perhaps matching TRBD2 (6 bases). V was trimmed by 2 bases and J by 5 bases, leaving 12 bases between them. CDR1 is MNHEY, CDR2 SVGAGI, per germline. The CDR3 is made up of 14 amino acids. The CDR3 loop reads CASSYRVSGETQYF. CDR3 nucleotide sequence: TGTGCCAGCAGTTACCGGGTGAGCGGGGAGACCCAGTACTTC.

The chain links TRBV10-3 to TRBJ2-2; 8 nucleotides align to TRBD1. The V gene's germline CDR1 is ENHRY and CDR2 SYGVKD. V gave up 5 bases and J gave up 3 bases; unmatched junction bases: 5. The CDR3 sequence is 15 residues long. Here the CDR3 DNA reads TGTGCCATCAGTTTGACAGGGGCTGACACCGGGGAGCTGTTTTTT. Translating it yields CAISLTGADTGELFF.

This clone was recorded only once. The CDR3 sequence: CASSRDGLLVREKLFF. CDR3 nucleotide sequence: TGTGCCAGCTCTCGCGATGGCCTCCTAGTAAGGGAAAAACTGTTTTTT. The chain is built from TRBV18 and TRBJ1-4; D is ambiguous. CDR3 length: 16 residues. Trimming left V 6 bases short and J 8 bases short, with 22 bases between. Germline lookup yields CDR1 KGHSH and CDR2 LQKENI.

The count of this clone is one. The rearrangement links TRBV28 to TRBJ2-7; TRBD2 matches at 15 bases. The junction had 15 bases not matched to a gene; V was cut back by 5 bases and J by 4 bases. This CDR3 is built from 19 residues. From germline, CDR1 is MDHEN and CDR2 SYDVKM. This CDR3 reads CASSLRTGTSGGKYYEQYF. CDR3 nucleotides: TGTGCCAGCAGTCTTCGAACCGGGACTAGCGGGGGGAAATATTACGAGCAGTACTTC.

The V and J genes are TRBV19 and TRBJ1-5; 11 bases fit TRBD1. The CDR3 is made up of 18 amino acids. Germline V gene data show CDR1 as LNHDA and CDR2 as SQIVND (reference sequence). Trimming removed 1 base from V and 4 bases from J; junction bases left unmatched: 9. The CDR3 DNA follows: TGTGCCAGTAGTATAGGGGGGACAGGGGGTTTTTGGAATCAGCCCCAGCATTTT. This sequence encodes CASSIGGTGGFWNQPQHF.

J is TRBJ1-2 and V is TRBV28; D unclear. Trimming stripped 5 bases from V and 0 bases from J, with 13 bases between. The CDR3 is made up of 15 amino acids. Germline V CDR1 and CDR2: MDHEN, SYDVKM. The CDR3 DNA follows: TGTGCCAGCAGTCCCTCGTCCACTCCTAACTATGGCTACACCTTC. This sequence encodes CASSPSSTPNYGYTF.

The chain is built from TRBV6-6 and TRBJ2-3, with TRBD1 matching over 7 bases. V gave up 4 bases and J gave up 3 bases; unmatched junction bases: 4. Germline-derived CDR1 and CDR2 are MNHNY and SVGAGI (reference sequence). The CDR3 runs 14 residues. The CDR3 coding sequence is TGTGCCAGCAGTTCCGGACAGGCGACAGATACGCAGTATTTT. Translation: CASSSGQATDTQYF.

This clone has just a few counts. The CDR3 region is CASKDRGEGNEKLFF. The DNA for the CDR3 is TGTGCCAGCAAGGACAGGGGGGAGGGGAATGAAAAACTGTTTTTT. The chain carries TRBV6-1 and TRBJ1-4; 10 bases match TRBD1. The CDR3 is 15 amino acids. The V gene end was trimmed by 7 bases and the J gene end by 5 bases; junction bases not matched to a gene: 7. CDR1 is MNHNS and CDR2 is SASEGT in the germline V gene.

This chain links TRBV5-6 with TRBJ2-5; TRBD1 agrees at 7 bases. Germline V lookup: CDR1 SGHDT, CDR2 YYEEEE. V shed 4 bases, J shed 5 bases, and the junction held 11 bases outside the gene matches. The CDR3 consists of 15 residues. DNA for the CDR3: TGTGCCAGCAGCCTCAATCGGGTGACAGGGGAGACCCAGTACTTC. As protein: CASSLNRVTGETQYF.

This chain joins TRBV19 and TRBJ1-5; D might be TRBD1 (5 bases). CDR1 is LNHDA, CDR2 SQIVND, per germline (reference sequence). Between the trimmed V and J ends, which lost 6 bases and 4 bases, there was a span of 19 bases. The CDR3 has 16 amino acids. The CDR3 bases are TGTGCCAGTAGGGCCCCGGGTCAGGGCCGGAATCAGCCCCAGCATTTT. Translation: CASRAPGQGRNQPQHF.

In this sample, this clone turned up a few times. The chain's CDR3 is CASTTEAYNEQFF. CDR3 sequence (DNA): TGTGCCAGCACCACCGAAGCGTACAATGAGCAGTTCTTC. The V gene is TRBV2, the J gene TRBJ2-1; no firm D call. CDR1 and CDR2 (germline): SNHLY, FYNNEI. The length of the CDR3 is 13 residues. Trimming left V 7 bases short and J 4 bases short, with 11 bases between.

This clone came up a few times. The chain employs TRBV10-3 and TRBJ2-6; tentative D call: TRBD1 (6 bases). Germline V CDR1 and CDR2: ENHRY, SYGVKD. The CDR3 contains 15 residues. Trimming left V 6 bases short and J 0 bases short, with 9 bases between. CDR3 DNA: TGTGCCATCAGGGGGGCCTTCTCTGGGGCCAACGTCCTGACTTTC. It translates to CAIRGAFSGANVLTF.

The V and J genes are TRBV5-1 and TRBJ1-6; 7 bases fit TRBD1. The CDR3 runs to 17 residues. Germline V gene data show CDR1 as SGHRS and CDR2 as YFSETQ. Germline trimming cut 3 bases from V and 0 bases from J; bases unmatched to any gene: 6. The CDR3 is CASSYRDSSSYNSPLHF. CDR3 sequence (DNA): TGCGCCAGCAGCTACCGGGACAGTAGCTCCTATAATTCACCCCTCCACTTT.

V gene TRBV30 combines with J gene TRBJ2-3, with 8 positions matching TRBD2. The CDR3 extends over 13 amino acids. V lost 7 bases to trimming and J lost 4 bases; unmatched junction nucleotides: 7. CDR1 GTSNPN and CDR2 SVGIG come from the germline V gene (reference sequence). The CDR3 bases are TGTGCCTACCGGACTAGCATGGCAGATACGCAGTATTTT. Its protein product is CAYRTSMADTQYF.